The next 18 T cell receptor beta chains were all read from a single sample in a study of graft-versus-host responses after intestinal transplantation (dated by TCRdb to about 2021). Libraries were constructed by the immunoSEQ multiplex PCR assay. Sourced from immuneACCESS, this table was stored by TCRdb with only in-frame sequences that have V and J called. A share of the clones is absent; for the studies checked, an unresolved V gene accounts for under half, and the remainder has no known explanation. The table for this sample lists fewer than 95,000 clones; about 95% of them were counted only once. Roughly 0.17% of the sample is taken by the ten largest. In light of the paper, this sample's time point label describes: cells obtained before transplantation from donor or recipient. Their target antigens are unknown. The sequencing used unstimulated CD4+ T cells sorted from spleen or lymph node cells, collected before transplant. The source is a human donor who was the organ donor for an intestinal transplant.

The CDR3, as DNA: TGTGCCAGCAGCTTTTTTCAATCACCTGGCTACACCTTC. This translates into CASSFFQSPGYTF. The rearrangement links TRBV7-2 to TRBJ1-2; D is ambiguous. This CDR3 has 13 amino acids. V was shortened by 3 bases and J by 7 bases, with 12 bases between the two germline ends. CDR1 and CDR2 (germline): SGHTA, FQGNSA. Full variable domain (missing parts from reference TRBV7-2 and TRBJ1-2): GAGVSQSPSNKVTEKGKDVELRCDPISGHTALYWYRQSLGQGLEFLIYFQGNSAPDKSGLPSDRFSAERTGGSVSTLTIQRTQQEDSAVYLCASSFFQSPGYTFGSGTRLTVV.

CDR3 in DNA: TGTGCCAGCAGCTTATGGATCTCGGGGAATGAAAAACTGTTTTTT. The encoded protein is CASSLWISGNEKLFF. The chain carries TRBV7-9 and TRBJ1-4; D remains unclear. Trimming pared 2 bases from V and 5 bases from J, leaving 12 bases between. This CDR3 has 15 residues. Germline loops: CDR1 SEHNR, CDR2 FQNEAQ (reference sequence).

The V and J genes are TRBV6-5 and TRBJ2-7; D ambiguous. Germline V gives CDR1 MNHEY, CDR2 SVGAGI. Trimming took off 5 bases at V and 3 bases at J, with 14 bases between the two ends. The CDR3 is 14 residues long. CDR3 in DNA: TGTGCCAGCAGTGTTCAGGCTTCGGGCTACGAGCAGTACTTC. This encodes CASSVQASGYEQYF.

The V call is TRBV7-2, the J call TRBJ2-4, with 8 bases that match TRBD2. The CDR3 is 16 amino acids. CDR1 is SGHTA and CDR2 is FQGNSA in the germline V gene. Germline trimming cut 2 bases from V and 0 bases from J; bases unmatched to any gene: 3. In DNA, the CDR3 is TGTGCCAGCAGCTTACAGCGGGAGCTAGCCAAAAACATTCAGTACTTC. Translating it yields CASSLQRELAKNIQYF.

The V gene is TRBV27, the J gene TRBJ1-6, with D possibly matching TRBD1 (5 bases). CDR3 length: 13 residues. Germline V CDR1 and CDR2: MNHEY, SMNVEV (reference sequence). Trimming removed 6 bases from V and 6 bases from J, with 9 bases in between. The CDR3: CASRGGGNSPLHF. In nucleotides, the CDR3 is TGTGCCAGCAGAGGTGGGGGTAATTCACCCCTCCACTTT.

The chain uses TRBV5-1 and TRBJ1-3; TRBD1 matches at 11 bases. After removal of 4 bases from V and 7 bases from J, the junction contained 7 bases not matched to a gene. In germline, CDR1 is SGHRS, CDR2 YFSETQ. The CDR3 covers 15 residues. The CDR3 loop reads CASSDPGQGDNTIYF. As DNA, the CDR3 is TGCGCCAGCAGCGATCCGGGACAGGGGGACAACACCATATATTTT.

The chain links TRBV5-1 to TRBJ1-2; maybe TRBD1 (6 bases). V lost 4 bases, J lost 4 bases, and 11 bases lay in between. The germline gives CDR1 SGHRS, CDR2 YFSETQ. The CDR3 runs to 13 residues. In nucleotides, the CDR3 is TGCGCCAGCAGCCCAGACAGGCTCTATGGCTACACCTTC. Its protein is CASSPDRLYGYTF.

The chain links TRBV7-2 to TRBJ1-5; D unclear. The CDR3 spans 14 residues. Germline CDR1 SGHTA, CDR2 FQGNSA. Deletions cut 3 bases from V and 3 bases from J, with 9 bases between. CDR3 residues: CASSFMGYNQPQHF. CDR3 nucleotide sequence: TGTGCCAGCAGCTTCATGGGTTACAATCAGCCCCAGCATTTT.

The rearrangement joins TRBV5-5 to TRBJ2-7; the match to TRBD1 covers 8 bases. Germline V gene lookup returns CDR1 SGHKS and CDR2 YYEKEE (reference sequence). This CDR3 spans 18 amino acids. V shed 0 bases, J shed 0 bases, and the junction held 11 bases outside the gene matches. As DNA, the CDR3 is TGTGCCAGCAGCTTGGCCCTTCTCGGGACAGGAAGCTCCTACGAGCAGTACTTC. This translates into CASSLALLGTGSSYEQYF.

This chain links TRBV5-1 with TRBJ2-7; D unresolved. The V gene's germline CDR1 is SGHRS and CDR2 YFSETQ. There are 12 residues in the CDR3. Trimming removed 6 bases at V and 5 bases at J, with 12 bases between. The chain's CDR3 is CASTLRIHEQYF. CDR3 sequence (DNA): TGCGCCAGCACACTTAGGATCCACGAGCAGTACTTC.

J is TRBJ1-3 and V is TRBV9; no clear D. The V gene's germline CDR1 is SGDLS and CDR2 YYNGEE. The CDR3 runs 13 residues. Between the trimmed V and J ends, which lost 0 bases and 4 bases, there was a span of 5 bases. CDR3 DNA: TGTGCCAGCAGCGTAGCCGAAGGAAACACCATATATTTT. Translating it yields CASSVAEGNTIYF.

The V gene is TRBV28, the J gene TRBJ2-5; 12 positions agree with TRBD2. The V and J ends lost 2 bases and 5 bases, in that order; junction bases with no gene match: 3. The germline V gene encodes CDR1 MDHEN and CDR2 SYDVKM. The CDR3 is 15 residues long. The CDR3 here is CASSLRLAGAETQYF. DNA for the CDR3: TGTGCCAGCAGTTTAAGACTAGCGGGGGCGGAGACCCAGTACTTC.

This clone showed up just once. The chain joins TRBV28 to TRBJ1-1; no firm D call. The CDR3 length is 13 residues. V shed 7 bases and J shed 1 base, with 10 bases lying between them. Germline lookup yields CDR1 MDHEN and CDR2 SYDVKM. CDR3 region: CASNSSPNTEAFF. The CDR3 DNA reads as TGTGCCAGCAACTCGTCCCCGAACACTGAAGCTTTCTTT. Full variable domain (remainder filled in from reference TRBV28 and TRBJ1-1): DVKVTQSSRYLVKRTGEKVFLECVQDMDHENMFWYRQDPGLGLRLIYFSYDVKMKEKGDIPEGYSVSREKKERFSLILESASTNQTSMYLCASNSSPNTEAFFGQGTRLTVV.

This CDR3 is CSVAPSGVRETQYF. DNA of the CDR3: TGCAGCGTTGCACCGTCCGGAGTTAGGGAGACCCAGTACTTC. The rearrangement links TRBV29-1 to TRBJ2-5; D gene unclear. V was trimmed by 4 bases and J by 5 bases, leaving 17 bases between them. In germline, CDR1 is SQVTM, CDR2 ANQGSEA. The CDR3 length is 14 residues.

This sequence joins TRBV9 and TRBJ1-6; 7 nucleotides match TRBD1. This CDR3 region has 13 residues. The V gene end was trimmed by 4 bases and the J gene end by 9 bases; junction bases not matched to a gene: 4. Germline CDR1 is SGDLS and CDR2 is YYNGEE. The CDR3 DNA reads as TGTGCCAGCAGCTCGGGGACAGTTTCACCCCTCCACTTT. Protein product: CASSSGTVSPLHF. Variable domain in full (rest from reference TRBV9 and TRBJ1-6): DSGVTQTPKHLITATGQRVTLRCSPRSGDLSVYWYQQSLDQGLQFLIQYYNGEERAKGNILERFSAQQFPDLHSELNLSSLELGDSALYFCASSSGTVSPLHFGNGTRLTVT.

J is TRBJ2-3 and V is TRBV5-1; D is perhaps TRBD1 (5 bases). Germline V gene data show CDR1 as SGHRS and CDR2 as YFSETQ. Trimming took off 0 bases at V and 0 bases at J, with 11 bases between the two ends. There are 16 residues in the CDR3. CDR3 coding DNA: TGCGCCAGCAGCTTGGCCAGGGTATCTAGCACAGATACGCAGTATTTT. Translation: CASSLARVSSTDTQYF.

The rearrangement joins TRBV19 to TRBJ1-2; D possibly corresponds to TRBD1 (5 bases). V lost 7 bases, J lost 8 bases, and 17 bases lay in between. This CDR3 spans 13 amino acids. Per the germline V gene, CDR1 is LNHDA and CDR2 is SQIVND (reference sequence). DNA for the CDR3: TGTGCCAGTACCCCCGGGGGATTGGGCGGCTACACCTTC. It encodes CASTPGGLGGYTF. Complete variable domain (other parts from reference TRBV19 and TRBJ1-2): DGGITQSPKYLFRKEGQNVTLSCEQNLNHDAMYWYRQDPGQGLRLIYYSQIVNDFQKGDIAEGYSVSREKKESFPLTVTSAQKNPTAFYLCASTPGGLGGYTFGSGTRLTVV.

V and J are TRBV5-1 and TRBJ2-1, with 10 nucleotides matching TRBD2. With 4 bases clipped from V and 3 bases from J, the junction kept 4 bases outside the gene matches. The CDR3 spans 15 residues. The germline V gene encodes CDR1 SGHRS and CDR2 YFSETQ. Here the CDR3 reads CASSRGLAVYNEQFF. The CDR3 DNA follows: TGCGCCAGCAGCCGCGGACTAGCGGTCTACAATGAGCAGTTCTTC. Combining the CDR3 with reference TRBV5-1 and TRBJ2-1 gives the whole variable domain KAGVTQTPRYLIKTRGQQVTLSCSPISGHRSVSWYQQTPGQGLQFLFEYFSETQRNKGNFPGRFSGRQFSNSRSEMNVSTLELGDSALYLCASSRGLAVYNEQFFGPGTRLTVL.